This TCR beta chain was identified during a study of metastatic and nonmetastatic thyroid tumors. Overall study: Repertoires from blood and tumor or nodule tissue of malignant and benign thyroid patients were compared.

Per the authors' pipeline: Built for papillary thyroid cancer, a distant-metastasis classifier drew on CDR3 differences across clinicopathological groups. With MiXCR, TCRdb called clones anew from the PCR reads. The V and J calls and clone size are TCRdb's, not the authors'. The data show 60,000 to 75,000 clones, 4% to 4.5% seen once. Thyroid surgery had not been preceded by any treatment in any patient. This clone came up many times. Its antigen is unidentified. Findings and caveats of the study: Malignant tumors reportedly showed significantly higher TCR beta diversity than benign nodules in both blood and tumor.

Germline CDR1 reads SEHNR; CDR2 reads FQNEAQ (reference sequence). Trimming cost V 1 base and J 8 bases; bases outside gene matches: 3. The CDR3 is 15 amino acids. Sequencing input: blood. The sequence was collected from a female donor with papillary thyroid cancer or a benign thyroid nodule (not recorded which). Some clones in this sample may be carry-over from other donors' samples. The rearrangement joins TRBV7-9 to TRBJ2-1; TRBD2 agrees at 12 bases. In DNA form, the CDR3 reads TGTGCCAGCAGCTTAGTACTAGCGGGAGGTGATGAGCAGTTCTTC. Its protein product is CASSLVLAGGDEQFF.